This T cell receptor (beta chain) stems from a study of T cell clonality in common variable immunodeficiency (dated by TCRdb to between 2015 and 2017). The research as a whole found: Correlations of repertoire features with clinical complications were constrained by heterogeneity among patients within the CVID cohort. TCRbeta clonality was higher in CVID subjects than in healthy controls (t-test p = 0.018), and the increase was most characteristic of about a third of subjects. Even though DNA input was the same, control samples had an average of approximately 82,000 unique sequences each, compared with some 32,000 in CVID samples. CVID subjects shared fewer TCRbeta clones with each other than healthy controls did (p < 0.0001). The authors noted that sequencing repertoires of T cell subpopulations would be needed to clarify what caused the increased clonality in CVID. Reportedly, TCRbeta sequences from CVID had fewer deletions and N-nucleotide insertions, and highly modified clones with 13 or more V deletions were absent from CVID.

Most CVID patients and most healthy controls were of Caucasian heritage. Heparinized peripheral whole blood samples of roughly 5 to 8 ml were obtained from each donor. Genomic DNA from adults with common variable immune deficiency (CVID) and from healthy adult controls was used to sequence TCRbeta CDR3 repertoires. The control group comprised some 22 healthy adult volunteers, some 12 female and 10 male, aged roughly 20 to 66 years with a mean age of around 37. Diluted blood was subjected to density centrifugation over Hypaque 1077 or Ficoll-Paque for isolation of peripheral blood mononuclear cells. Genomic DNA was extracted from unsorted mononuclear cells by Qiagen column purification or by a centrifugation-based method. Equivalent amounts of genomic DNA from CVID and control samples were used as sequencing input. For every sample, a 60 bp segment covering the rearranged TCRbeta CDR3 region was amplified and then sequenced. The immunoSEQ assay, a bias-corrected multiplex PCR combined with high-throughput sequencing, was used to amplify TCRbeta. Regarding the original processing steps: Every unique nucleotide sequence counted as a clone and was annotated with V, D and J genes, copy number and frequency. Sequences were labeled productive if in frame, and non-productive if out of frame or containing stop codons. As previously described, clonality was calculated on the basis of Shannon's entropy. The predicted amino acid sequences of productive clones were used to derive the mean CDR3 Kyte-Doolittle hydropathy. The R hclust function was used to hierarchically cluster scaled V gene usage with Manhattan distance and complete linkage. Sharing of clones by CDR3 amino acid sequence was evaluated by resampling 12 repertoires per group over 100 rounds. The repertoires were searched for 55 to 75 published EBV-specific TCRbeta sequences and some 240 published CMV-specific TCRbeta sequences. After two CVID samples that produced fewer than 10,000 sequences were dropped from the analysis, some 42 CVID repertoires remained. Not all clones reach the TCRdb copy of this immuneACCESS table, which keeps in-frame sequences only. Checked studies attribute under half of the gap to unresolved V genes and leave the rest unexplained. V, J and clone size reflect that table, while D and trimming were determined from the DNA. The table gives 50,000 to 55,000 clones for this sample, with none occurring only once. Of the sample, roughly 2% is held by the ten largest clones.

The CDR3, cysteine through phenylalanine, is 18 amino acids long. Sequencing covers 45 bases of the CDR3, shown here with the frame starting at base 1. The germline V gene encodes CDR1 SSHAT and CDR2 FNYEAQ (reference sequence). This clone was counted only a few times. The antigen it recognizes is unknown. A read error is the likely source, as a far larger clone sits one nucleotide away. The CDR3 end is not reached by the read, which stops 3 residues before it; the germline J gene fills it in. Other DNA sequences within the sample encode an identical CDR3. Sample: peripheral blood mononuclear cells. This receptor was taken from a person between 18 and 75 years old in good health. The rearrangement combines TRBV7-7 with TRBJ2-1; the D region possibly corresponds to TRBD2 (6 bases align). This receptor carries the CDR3 CASSLKFSGGGSYNEQFF. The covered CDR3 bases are TGTGCTAGCAGTTTGAAGTTTTCCGGGGGAGGCTCCTACAATGAG.